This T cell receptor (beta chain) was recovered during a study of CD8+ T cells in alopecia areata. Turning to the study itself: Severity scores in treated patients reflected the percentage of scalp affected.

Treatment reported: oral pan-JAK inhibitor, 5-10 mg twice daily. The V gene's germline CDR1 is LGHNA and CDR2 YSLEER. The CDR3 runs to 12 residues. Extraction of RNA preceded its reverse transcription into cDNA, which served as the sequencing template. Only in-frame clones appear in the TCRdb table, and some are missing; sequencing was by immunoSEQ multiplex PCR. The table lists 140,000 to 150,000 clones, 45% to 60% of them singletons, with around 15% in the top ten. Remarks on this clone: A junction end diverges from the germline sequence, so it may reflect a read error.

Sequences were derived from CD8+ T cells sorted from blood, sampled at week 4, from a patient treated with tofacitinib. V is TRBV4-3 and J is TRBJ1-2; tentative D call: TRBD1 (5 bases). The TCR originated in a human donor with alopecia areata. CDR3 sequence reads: CASSQDNSGYTF. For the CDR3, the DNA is TGCGCCAGCAGCCAGGACAACTCTGGCTACACCTTC.